The subject of this entry is one T cell receptor beta chain. In the original workflow: Counts of nucleated cells, estimated from reference gene primer amplification, were obtained. Profiling relied on immunoSEQ multiplex PCR, and the TCRdb table lists in-frame clones only, not all of them. The DNA gave D and trimming, while V, J and clone size come from that table. Among around 360,000 clones listed, over 75% were seen once. The data stem from a study of blood T cell repertoires in COVID-19. CDR3 length: 17 amino acids. V lost 2 bases and J lost 2, with 16 bases in between. Per germline, CDR1 MDHEN and CDR2 SYDVKM. Categorization into cohorts depended on clinical history that participants reported. Cohort 3 donors were reported recovered after two negative PCRs, clearance, or symptom resolution.

The chain recombines TRBV28 with TRBJ2-4, with D uncertain. The specimen sequenced was PBMCs or T cells enriched from blood (not recorded which). The source of this sequence is a woman in her 30s who had recovered from COVID-19. Here the CDR3 DNA reads TGTGCCAGCAGTTTAGGCCGTCTCGGGTCGCCCAAAAACATTCAGTACTTC. It codes for CASSLGRLGSPKNIQYF.